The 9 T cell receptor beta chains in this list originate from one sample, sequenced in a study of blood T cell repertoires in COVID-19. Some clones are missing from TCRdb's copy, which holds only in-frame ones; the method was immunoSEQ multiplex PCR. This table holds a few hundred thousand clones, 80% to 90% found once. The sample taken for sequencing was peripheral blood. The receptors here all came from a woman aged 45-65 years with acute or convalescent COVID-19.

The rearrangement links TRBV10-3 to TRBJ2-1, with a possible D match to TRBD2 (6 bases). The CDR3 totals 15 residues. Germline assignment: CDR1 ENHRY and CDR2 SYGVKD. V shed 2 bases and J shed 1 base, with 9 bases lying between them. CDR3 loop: CAISEPGESYNEQFF. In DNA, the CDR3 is TGTGCCATCAGTGAGCCGGGAGAGTCCTACAATGAGCAGTTCTTC.

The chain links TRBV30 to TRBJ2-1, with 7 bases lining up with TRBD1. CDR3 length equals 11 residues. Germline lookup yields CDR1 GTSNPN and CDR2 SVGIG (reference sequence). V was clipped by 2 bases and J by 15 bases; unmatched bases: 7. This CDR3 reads CAWSTRQGPFF. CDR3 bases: TGTGCCTGGAGTACTAGACAGGGACCGTTCTTC.

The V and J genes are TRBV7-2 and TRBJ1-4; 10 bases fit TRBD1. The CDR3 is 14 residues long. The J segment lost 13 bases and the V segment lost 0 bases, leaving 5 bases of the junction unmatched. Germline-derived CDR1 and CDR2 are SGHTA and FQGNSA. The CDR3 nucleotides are TGTGCCAGCAGCTTAGCCCGGGACAGGGGTACACTGTTTTTT. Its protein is CASSLARDRGTLFF.

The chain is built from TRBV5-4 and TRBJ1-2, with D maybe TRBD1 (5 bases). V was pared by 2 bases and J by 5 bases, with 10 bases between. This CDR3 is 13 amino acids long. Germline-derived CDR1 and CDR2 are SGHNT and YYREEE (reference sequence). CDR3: CASSFWKGYGYTF. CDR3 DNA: TGTGCCAGCAGCTTCTGGAAGGGGTATGGCTACACCTTC.

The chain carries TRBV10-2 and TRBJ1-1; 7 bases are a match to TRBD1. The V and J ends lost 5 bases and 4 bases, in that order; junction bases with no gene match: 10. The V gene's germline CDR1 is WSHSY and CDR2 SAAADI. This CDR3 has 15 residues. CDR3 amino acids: CASSSRTGGTTEAFF. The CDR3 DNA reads TGCGCCAGCAGTTCGCGGACAGGCGGAACCACTGAAGCTTTCTTT.

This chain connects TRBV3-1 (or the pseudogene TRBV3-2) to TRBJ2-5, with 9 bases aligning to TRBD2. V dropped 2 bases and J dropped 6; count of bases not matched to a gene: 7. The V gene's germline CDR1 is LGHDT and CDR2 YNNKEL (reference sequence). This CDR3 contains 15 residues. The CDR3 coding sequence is TGTGCCAGCAGCCAAATTGCGGGAGGGCCGCAGACCCAGTACTTC. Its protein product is CASSQIAGGPQTQYF.

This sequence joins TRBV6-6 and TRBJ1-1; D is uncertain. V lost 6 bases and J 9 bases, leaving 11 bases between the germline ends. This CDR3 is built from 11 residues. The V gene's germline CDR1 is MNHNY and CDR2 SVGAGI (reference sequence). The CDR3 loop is CASSPNVQAFF. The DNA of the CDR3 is TGTGCCAGCAGCCCCAATGTCCAAGCTTTCTTT.

The CDR3 bases are TGTGCCAGCAGCCGGACAGGCTCTAATGAAAAACTGTTTTTT. Protein product: CASSRTGSNEKLFF. The J gene is TRBJ1-4, the V gene TRBV5-5, with TRBD1 matching 7 bases. V shed 4 bases and J 3 bases; nucleotides not matched to a gene: 3. CDR3 length: 14 amino acids. The germline V gene has CDR1 SGHKS and CDR2 YYEKEE (reference sequence).

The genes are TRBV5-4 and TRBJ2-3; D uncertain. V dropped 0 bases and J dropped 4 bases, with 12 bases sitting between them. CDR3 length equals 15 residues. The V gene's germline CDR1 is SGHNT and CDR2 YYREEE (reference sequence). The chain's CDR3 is CASSLAGVDPDTQYF. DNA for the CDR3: TGTGCCAGCAGCTTGGCCGGAGTTGATCCAGATACGCAGTATTTT.